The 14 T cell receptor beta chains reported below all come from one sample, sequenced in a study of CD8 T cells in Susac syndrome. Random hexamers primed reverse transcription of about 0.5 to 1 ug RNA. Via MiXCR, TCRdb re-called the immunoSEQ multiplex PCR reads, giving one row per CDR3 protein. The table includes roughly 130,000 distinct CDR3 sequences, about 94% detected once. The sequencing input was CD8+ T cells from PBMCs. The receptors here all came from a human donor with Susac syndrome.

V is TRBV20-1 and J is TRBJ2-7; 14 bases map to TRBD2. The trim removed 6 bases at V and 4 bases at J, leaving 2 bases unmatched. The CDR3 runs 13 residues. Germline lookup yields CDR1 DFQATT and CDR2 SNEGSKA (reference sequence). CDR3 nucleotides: TGCAGTGCCGGACTAGCGGGGGGATACGAGCAGTACTTC. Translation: CSAGLAGGYEQYF.

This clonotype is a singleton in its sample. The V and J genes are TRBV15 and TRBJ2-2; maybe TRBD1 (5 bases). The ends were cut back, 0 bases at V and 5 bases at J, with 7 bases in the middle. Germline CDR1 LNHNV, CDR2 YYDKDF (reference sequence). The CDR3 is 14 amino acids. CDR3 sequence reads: CATSRDRVTGELFF. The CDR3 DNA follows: TGTGCCACCAGCAGAGACAGGGTAACCGGGGAGCTGTTTTTT.

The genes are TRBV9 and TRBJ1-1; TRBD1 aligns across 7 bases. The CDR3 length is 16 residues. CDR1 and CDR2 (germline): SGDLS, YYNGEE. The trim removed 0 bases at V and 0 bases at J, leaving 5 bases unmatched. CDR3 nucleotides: TGTGCCAGCAGCGTAGGTAGGGACAGTTTGAACACTGAAGCTTTCTTT. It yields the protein CASSVGRDSLNTEAFF. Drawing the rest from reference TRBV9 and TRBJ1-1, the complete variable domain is DSGVTQTPKHLITATGQRVTLRCSPRSGDLSVYWYQQSLDQGLQFLIQYYNGEERAKGNILERFSAQQFPDLHSELNLSSLELGDSALYFCASSVGRDSLNTEAFFGQGTRLTVV.

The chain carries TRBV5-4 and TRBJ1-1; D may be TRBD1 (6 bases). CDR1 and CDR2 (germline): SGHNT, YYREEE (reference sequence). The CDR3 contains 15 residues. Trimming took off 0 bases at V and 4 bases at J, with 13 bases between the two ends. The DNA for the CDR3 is TGTGCCAGCAGCTTGGTATCTGAAGGGGGCACTGAAGCTTTCTTT. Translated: CASSLVSEGGTEAFF.

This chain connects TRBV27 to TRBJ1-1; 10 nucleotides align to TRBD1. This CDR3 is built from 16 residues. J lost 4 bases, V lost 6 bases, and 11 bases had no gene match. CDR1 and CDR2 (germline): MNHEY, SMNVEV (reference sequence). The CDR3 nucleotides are TGTGCCAGCAGCCCTCGACAGGGGGCGCCCGTCACTGAAGCTTTCTTT. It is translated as CASSPRQGAPVTEAFF.

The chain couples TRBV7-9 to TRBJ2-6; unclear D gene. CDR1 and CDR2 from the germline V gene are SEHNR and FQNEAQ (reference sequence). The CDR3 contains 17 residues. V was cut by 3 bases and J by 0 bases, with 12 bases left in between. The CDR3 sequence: CASSFQASYSGANVLTF. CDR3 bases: TGTGCCAGCAGCTTCCAGGCCTCCTACTCTGGGGCCAACGTCCTGACTTTC.

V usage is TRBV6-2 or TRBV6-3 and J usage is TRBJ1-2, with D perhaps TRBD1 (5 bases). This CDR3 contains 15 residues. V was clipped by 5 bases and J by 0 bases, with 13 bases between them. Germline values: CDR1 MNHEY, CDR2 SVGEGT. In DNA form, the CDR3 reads TGTGCCAGCAGTCCCTCCCAAGGGGCTAACTATGGCTACACCTTC. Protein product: CASSPSQGANYGYTF.

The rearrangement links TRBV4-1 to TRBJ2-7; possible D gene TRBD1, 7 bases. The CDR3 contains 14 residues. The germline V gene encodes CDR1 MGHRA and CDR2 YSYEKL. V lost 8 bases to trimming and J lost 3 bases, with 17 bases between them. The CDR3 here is CASRGQGGLYEQYF. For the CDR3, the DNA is TGCGCCAGCCGGGGGCAGGGGGGACTCTACGAGCAGTACTTC.

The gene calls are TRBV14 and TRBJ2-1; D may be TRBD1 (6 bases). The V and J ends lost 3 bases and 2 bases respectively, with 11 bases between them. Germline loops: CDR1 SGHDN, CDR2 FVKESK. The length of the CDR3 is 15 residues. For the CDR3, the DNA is TGTGCCAGCAGCCACCCCGGGACACCCTACAATGAGCAGTTCTTC. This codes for CASSHPGTPYNEQFF.

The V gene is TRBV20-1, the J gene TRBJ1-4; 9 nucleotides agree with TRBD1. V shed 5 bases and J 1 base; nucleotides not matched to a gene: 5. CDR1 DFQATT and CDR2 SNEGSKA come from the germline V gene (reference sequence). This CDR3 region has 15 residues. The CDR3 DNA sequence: TGCAGTGCTCCCATGGACAGGGGAACTAATGAAAAACTGTTTTTT. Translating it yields CSAPMDRGTNEKLFF.

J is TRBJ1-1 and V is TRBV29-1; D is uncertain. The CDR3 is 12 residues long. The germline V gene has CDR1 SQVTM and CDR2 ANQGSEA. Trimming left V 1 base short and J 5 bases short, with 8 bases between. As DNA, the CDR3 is TGCAGCGTTGAAGTTGGAGGAACTGAAGCTTTCTTT. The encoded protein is CSVEVGGTEAFF.

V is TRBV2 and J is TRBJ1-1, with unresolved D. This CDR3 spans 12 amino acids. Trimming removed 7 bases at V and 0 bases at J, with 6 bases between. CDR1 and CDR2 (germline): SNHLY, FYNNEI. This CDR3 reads CASIGLNTEAFF. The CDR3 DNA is TGTGCCAGCATAGGTCTGAACACTGAAGCTTTCTTT.

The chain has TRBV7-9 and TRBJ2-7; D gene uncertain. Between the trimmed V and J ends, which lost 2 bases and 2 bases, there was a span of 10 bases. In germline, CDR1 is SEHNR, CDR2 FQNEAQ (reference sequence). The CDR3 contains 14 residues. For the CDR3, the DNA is TGTGCCAGCAGCTTATCCGGGCGCCCCTACGAGCAGTACTTC. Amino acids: CASSLSGRPYEQYF.

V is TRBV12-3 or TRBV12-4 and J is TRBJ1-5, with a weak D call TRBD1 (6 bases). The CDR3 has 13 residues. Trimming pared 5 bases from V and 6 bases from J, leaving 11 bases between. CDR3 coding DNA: TGTGCCAGCAGTCCGTCCAGGGGTCAGCCCCAGCATTTT. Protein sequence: CASSPSRGQPQHF.